These 6 T cell receptor beta chains share one sample of origin, sequenced in a study of CD8 T cells in ankylosing spondylitis. TCRdb analysed the 5' RACE reads with MiXCR anew, one entry per CDR3 protein. The table includes about 300,000 distinct CDR3 sequences, around 21% detected once. Material for sequencing was blood, either unsorted or a sorted T cell fraction (not recorded which). These receptors originate from a female donor with ankylosing spondylitis or in good health (not recorded which).

The chain joins TRBV7-2 to TRBJ2-7; D may be TRBD1 or TRBD2 (5 bases each). The CDR3 has 14 residues. V was pared by 4 bases and J by 2 bases, with 12 bases between. Per the germline V gene, CDR1 is SGHTA and CDR2 is FQGNSA. CDR3 in amino acids: CASSSRTGPYEQYF. In DNA, the CDR3 is TGTGCCAGCAGCTCCCGGACGGGGCCCTACGAGCAGTACTTC.

This clonotype was observed at least ten times. The chain joins TRBV15 to TRBJ2-1; the D gene is possibly TRBD2 (5 bases). The CDR3 covers 13 residues. Looked up from germline, CDR1 is LNHNV and CDR2 is YYDKDF (reference sequence). With 4 bases removed from V and 4 bases from J, the gap between germline ends came to 8 bases. The CDR3 coding sequence is TGTGCCACCAGCACCGGACTGTACAATGAGCAGTTCTTC. Translation: CATSTGLYNEQFF.

This clonotype appeared many times. This chain uses TRBV12-3 or TRBV12-4 with TRBJ1-1; no definite D call. The CDR3 is 14 amino acids. Trimming left V 2 bases short and J 3 bases short, with 10 bases between. This chain's CDR3 is CASSLREGHTEAFF. The CDR3 nucleotides are TGTGCCAGCAGTTTAAGGGAGGGTCACACTGAAGCTTTCTTT.

The J gene is TRBJ2-7, the V gene TRBV12-3 or TRBV12-4; TRBD2 agrees at 7 bases. The ends lost 8 bases at V and 7 bases at J; junction bases unmatched: 20. This CDR3 has 16 amino acids. DNA of the CDR3: TGTGCCAGCTCCTCGGGAAGAGGGAGCGGGACCGGAGAGCAGTACTTC. Translated, it gives CASSSGRGSGTGEQYF.

The V gene is TRBV19, the J gene TRBJ2-1; the match to TRBD1 covers 7 bases. The V gene end was trimmed by 7 bases and the J gene end by 8 bases; junction bases not matched to a gene: 11. This CDR3 has 14 residues. The germline V gene encodes CDR1 LNHDA and CDR2 SQIVND (reference sequence). The CDR3 DNA reads as TGTGCCAGTATCCGACAGGGAAGAAGCGATGAGCAGTTCTTC. Its translation is CASIRQGRSDEQFF.

The rearrangement joins TRBV7-9 to TRBJ2-5, with 7 bases lining up with TRBD1. CDR1 is SEHNR, CDR2 FQNEAQ, per germline (reference sequence). This CDR3 has 13 amino acids. V was clipped by 4 bases and J by 5 bases; unmatched bases: 4. DNA for the CDR3: TGTGCCAGCAGCTGGGACAGTGGGGAGACCCAGTACTTC. Its protein is CASSWDSGETQYF.